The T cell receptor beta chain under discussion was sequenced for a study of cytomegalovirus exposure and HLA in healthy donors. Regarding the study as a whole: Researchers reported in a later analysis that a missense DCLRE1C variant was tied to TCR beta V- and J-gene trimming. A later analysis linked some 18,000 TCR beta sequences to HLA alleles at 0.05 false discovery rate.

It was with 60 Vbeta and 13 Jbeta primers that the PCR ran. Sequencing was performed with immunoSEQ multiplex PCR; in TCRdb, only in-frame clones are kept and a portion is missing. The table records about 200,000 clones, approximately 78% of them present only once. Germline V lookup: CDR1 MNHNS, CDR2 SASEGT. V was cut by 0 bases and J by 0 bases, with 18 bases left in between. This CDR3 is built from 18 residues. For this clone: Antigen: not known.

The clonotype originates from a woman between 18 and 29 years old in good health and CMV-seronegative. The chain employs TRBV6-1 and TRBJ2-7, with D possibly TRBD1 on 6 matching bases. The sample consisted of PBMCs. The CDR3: CASSEARQGTPHSYEQYF. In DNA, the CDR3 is TGTGCCAGCAGTGAAGCGCGTCAGGGGACCCCTCACTCCTACGAGCAGTACTTC.